This TCR beta chain was retrieved from a study of Ad26.COV2.S vaccination and SARS-CoV-2 variants. Whole-study context: The COV1001 Ad26.COV2.S trial arm included the donor. Study-wide results and limits: Assessments of TCR breadth and depth may have underestimated the total T cell responses. Marked by substantial breadth, spike-specific CD8+ and CD4+ T cell responses were reportedly seen after vaccination.

Germline lookup yields CDR1 SGHVS and CDR2 FQNEAQ. The CDR3 runs to 17 residues. V was clipped by 1 base and J by 1 base; unmatched bases: 5. The treatment here: 15 to 20 received Ad26.COV2.S at low or high dose, single or two shots; 5 received placebo; per-sample allocation not given. The samples were gathered on day 63 after the first injection of vaccine or placebo. Sequencing used immunoSEQ multiplex PCR; TCRdb keeps in-frame clones, though not all of them. Of roughly 350,000 clones listed, around 87% were seen once; the top ten hold approximately 3.6%. As to this clone: What it binds is not known.

The V and J genes are TRBV7-8 and TRBJ2-5, with 11 positions matching TRBD2. This sequence was found in a person aged 18-65 years who received the Ad26.COV2.S COVID-19 vaccine or a placebo. The sequenced sample was peripheral blood, obtained in a trial of Ad26.COV2.S vaccine versus placebo. The chain's CDR3 is CASSLGGSGGAQETQYF. The CDR3 DNA is TGTGCCAGCAGCTTAGGCGGTAGCGGGGGGGCCCAAGAGACCCAGTACTTC.